Below are 27 T cell receptor beta chains sequenced from a single sample in a study of blood T cell repertoires in COVID-19. TCRdb's copy holds only in-frame clones and misses some; the assay was immunoSEQ multiplex PCR. The sample has approximately 250,000 clones; approximately 85% are singletons. Sequenced material: peripheral blood. These receptor sequences come from a man aged 50-59 years with acute or convalescent COVID-19.

This chain uses TRBV7-9 with TRBJ1-4, with D perhaps matching TRBD1 (6 bases). Looked up from germline, CDR1 is SEHNR and CDR2 is FQNEAQ (reference sequence). This CDR3 comprises 14 residues. V lost 5 bases and J 7 bases, leaving 14 bases between the germline ends. The CDR3 DNA reads TGTGCCAGCAGCATGAGGGGGGGAGGTGAAAAACTGTTTTTT. Encoded protein: CASSMRGGGEKLFF.

This rearrangement joins TRBV10-1 to TRBJ1-1, with a possible D match to TRBD1 (5 bases). CDR1 and CDR2 (germline): WNHNN, SYGVQD (reference sequence). The CDR3 has 14 amino acids. V was trimmed by 0 bases and J by 7 bases, leaving 12 bases between them. The CDR3 spells CASSESFRGGEAFF. The CDR3 DNA reads TGCGCCAGCAGTGAGTCGTTTAGGGGCGGTGAAGCTTTCTTT.

The CDR3 nucleotides are TGTGCCATCAGTGAGCGGACTGAAGCTTTCTTT. This sequence encodes CAISERTEAFF. This chain joins TRBV10-3 and TRBJ1-1; the D is unclear. CDR1 is ENHRY and CDR2 is SYGVKD in the germline V gene. The CDR3 length is 11 residues. Between the trimmed V and J ends, which lost 2 bases and 5 bases, there was a span of 3 bases.

CDR3 region: CASSGGQGSNQPQHF. CDR3 sequence (DNA): TGTGCCAGTAGCGGAGGACAGGGTAGCAATCAGCCCCAGCATTTT. This chain connects TRBV19 to TRBJ1-5, with 8 bases matching TRBD1. This CDR3 has 15 amino acids. V lost 6 bases, J lost 0 bases, and 4 bases stayed unmatched. The germline V gene has CDR1 LNHDA and CDR2 SQIVND (reference sequence).

This rearrangement joins TRBV29-1 to TRBJ1-5; D possibly corresponds to TRBD1 (6 bases). Germline V lookup: CDR1 SQVTM, CDR2 ANQGSEA. The CDR3 loop spans 13 amino acids. Trimming cost V 5 bases and J 3 bases, with 11 bases left between them. For the CDR3, the DNA is TGCAGCGTTTCGGGACACCTCAATCAGCCCCAGCATTTT. Translated, it gives CSVSGHLNQPQHF.

This clone showed up just a few times. This chain links TRBV5-1 with TRBJ1-1, with D tentatively TRBD1 (5 bases). CDR3 size: 16 residues. Looked up from germline, CDR1 is SGHRS and CDR2 is YFSETQ. V shed 4 bases and J shed 1 base, with 17 bases lying between them. The CDR3 DNA sequence: TGCGCCAGCAGCAGGGATATAGGGCAGGGGAACACTGAAGCTTTCTTT. It yields the protein CASSRDIGQGNTEAFF. Full variable domain (remainder filled in from reference TRBV5-1 and TRBJ1-1): KAGVTQTPRYLIKTRGQQVTLSCSPISGHRSVSWYQQTPGQGLQFLFEYFSETQRNKGNFPGRFSGRQFSNSRSEMNVSTLELGDSALYLCASSRDIGQGNTEAFFGQGTRLTVV.

The V and J genes are TRBV7-9 and TRBJ2-2; no reliable D call. There are 14 residues in the CDR3. Trimming removed 5 bases from V and 0 bases from J, with 7 bases in between. Germline values: CDR1 SEHNR, CDR2 FQNEAQ (reference sequence). This CDR3 is CASSRSANTGELFF. In DNA form, the CDR3 reads TGTGCCAGCAGCCGATCAGCGAACACCGGGGAGCTGTTTTTT.

CDR3: CASSSQGGGRAVEQFF. CDR3 bases: TGTGCCAGCAGTTCACAGGGGGGCGGGAGGGCCGTTGAGCAGTTCTTC. The chain recombines TRBV27 with TRBJ2-1; D possibly corresponds to TRBD2 (9 bases). V lost 4 bases to trimming and J lost 9 bases, with 22 bases between them. The CDR3 loop spans 16 amino acids. Germline V CDR1 and CDR2: MNHEY, SMNVEV (reference sequence).

The chain links TRBV7-8 to TRBJ2-2; D remains ambiguous. From germline, CDR1 is SGHVS and CDR2 FQNEAQ. The CDR3 extends over 15 amino acids. V gave up 1 base and J gave up 0 bases, with 6 bases separating them. The CDR3 loop is CASSLGLANTGELFF. The CDR3 bases are TGTGCCAGCAGCTTAGGGCTGGCGAACACCGGGGAGCTGTTTTTT.

As regards this clone: Different DNA sequences within this sample yield the same CDR3. J is TRBJ2-1 and V is TRBV24-1, with TRBD2 identical over 7 bases. The V gene end was trimmed by 0 bases and the J gene end by 3 bases; junction bases not matched to a gene: 4. CDR3 length: 16 residues. Germline V gene lookup returns CDR1 KGHDR and CDR2 SFDVKD. The CDR3 loop is CATSDLGLADYNEQFF. CDR3 in DNA: TGTGCCACCAGTGATTTGGGGCTAGCGGACTACAATGAGCAGTTCTTC.

The V call is TRBV7-9, the J call TRBJ2-1, with 10 nucleotides matching TRBD2. With V trimmed by 2 bases and J by 1 base, 2 bases remained unmatched. The germline V gene has CDR1 SEHNR and CDR2 FQNEAQ (reference sequence). CDR3 length equals 16 residues. CDR3 in amino acids: CASSLRLAGSYNEQFF. In DNA, the CDR3 is TGTGCCAGCAGCTTACGACTAGCGGGTTCCTACAATGAGCAGTTCTTC. Using reference TRBV7-9 and TRBJ2-1 for the parts outside the CDR3, the full variable domain is DTGVSQNPRHKITKRGQNVTFRCDPISEHNRLYWYRQTLGQGPEFLTYFQNEAQLEKSRLLSDRFSAERPKGSFSTLEIQRTEQGDSAMYLCASSLRLAGSYNEQFFGPGTRLTVL.

V is TRBV25-1 and J is TRBJ2-1; D not resolved. The CDR3 is made up of 10 amino acids. The ends were cut back, 5 bases at V and 9 bases at J, with 5 bases in the middle. CDR1 and CDR2 from the germline V gene are MGHDK and SYGVNS. CDR3 nucleotide sequence: TGTGCCAGCAGTTCGGGTGAGCAGTTCTTC. This codes for CASSSGEQFF.

The V and J genes are TRBV7-9 and TRBJ1-2, with D perhaps matching TRBD1 (6 bases). This CDR3 comprises 14 residues. The V end was cut by 6 bases, the J end by 10 bases, with 21 bases between. Germline loops: CDR1 SEHNR, CDR2 FQNEAQ (reference sequence). CDR3 DNA sequence: TGTGCCAGCAGGGCCCGGGGGGGCGGCTTGACCTACACCTTC. Its translation: CASRARGGGLTYTF.

The rearrangement uses TRBV5-1 and TRBJ2-1, with 9 positions matching TRBD2. This CDR3 contains 18 residues. Germline assignment: CDR1 SGHRS and CDR2 YFSETQ. V was clipped by 2 bases and J by 2 bases; unmatched bases: 11. CDR3 DNA sequence: TGCGCCAGCAGCTTAAATCTCGCGGCGGGAGGGCCCTACAATGAGCAGTTCTTC. Residues: CASSLNLAAGGPYNEQFF. The full variable domain, rest sourced from reference TRBV5-1 and TRBJ2-1, is KAGVTQTPRYLIKTRGQQVTLSCSPISGHRSVSWYQQTPGQGLQFLFEYFSETQRNKGNFPGRFSGRQFSNSRSEMNVSTLELGDSALYLCASSLNLAAGGPYNEQFFGPGTRLTVL.

The rearrangement joins TRBV25-1 to TRBJ2-1, with 11 nucleotides matching TRBD1. Trimming at V came to 6 bases and at J to 1 base, leaving 2 bases not matched to a gene. Per germline, CDR1 MGHDK and CDR2 SYGVNS. The CDR3 consists of 15 residues. The CDR3: CASRGQGGSYNEQFF. The CDR3 DNA follows: TGTGCCAGCAGGGGACAGGGGGGATCCTACAATGAGCAGTTCTTC. Variable domain in full (rest from reference TRBV25-1 and TRBJ2-1): EADIYQTPRYLVIGTGKKITLECSQTMGHDKMYWYQQDPGMELHLIHYSYGVNSTEKGDLSSESTVSRIRTEHFPLTLESARPSHTSQYLCASRGQGGSYNEQFFGPGTRLTVL.

This clone was seen only a few times. V is TRBV30 and J is TRBJ2-3; tentative D call: TRBD2 (5 bases). Trimming shortened V by 3 bases and J by 2 bases, and 12 bases separated the two germline ends. Germline CDR1 GTSNPN, CDR2 SVGIG (reference sequence). The CDR3 length is 14 residues. Here the CDR3 DNA reads TGTGCCTGGAGGGGAGAACTAATCACAGATACGCAGTATTTT. It yields the protein CAWRGELITDTQYF.

This chain uses TRBV5-1 with TRBJ2-3; 11 nucleotides line up with TRBD1. Trimming removed 2 bases from V and 5 bases from J; junction bases left unmatched: 4. This CDR3 spans 15 amino acids. Germline-derived CDR1 and CDR2 are SGHRS and YFSETQ. The CDR3, as DNA: TGCGCCAGCAGCTTTTTGGGACAGGGGGGAGATACGCAGTATTTT. Its translation: CASSFLGQGGDTQYF. Complete variable domain (other parts from reference TRBV5-1 and TRBJ2-3): KAGVTQTPRYLIKTRGQQVTLSCSPISGHRSVSWYQQTPGQGLQFLFEYFSETQRNKGNFPGRFSGRQFSNSRSEMNVSTLELGDSALYLCASSFLGQGGDTQYFGPGTRLTVL.

J is TRBJ2-2 and V is TRBV18; 11 bases agree with TRBD2. The V gene end was trimmed by 3 bases and the J gene end by 5 bases; junction bases not matched to a gene: 11. This CDR3 contains 18 residues. Germline CDR1 is KGHSH and CDR2 is LQKENI. The CDR3 protein is CASSPTSGVPVGTGELFF. CDR3 sequence (DNA): TGTGCCAGCTCACCGACTAGCGGGGTCCCGGTAGGGACCGGGGAGCTGTTTTTT. Full variable domain (outside the CDR3, taken from reference TRBV18 and TRBJ2-2): NAGVMQNPRHLVRRRGQEARLRCSPMKGHSHVYWYRQLPEEGLKFMVYLQKENIIDESGMPKERFSAEFPKEGPSILRIQQVVRGDSAAYFCASSPTSGVPVGTGELFFGEGSRLTVL.

The CDR3 spells CAWSPGGGGTTEAFF. The DNA for the CDR3 is TGTGCCTGGAGTCCCGGGGGTGGGGGGACCACTGAAGCTTTCTTT. V gene TRBV30 combines with J gene TRBJ1-1, with D tentatively TRBD1 (5 bases). Germline V gene data show CDR1 as GTSNPN and CDR2 as SVGIG (reference sequence). V shed 2 bases and J shed 4 bases, with 17 bases lying between them. CDR3 size: 15 residues.

The J gene is TRBJ2-2, the V gene TRBV7-8; D is unresolved. The CDR3 runs to 12 residues. V shed 6 bases and J shed 4 bases, with 6 bases lying between them. Per germline, CDR1 SGHVS and CDR2 FQNEAQ. The CDR3 nucleotides read TGTGCCAGCAGAAGCGTCACCGGGGAGCTGTTTTTT. Protein product: CASRSVTGELFF.

J is TRBJ1-2 and V is TRBV6-4; no firm D call. Germline V lookup: CDR1 MRHNA, CDR2 SNTAGT. This CDR3 is built from 13 residues. Deletions cut 0 bases from V and 7 bases from J, with 9 bases between. CDR3 nucleotides: TGTGCCAGCAGTGACTCGTTCTACGGTGGCTACACCTTC. This sequence encodes CASSDSFYGGYTF.

J is TRBJ2-2 and V is TRBV3-1 (or the pseudogene TRBV3-2); weak D call: TRBD1 (5 bases). Looked up from germline, CDR1 is LGHDT and CDR2 is YNNKEL (reference sequence). The V end lost 2 bases, the J end lost 4 bases, and 5 bases lay between the germline ends. CDR3 size: 13 residues. CDR3 nucleotide sequence: TGTGCCAGCAGCCAACAGGGCACCGGGGAGCTGTTTTTT. Amino acid sequence: CASSQQGTGELFF.

The rearrangement links TRBV5-1 to TRBJ2-4; 8 bases line up with TRBD1. The CDR3 contains 15 residues. Trimming removed 4 bases from V and 5 bases from J; junction bases left unmatched: 8. Per the germline V gene, CDR1 is SGHRS and CDR2 is YFSETQ. Here the CDR3 DNA reads TGCGCCAGCAGCACCGGCCGACAGGGGCAAAACATTCAGTACTTC. Protein product: CASSTGRQGQNIQYF.

This clone was observed a handful of times. The chain couples TRBV3-1 (or the pseudogene TRBV3-2) to TRBJ2-7; D remains unclear. The V end was cut by 5 bases, the J end by 7 bases, with 9 bases between. CDR1 LGHDT and CDR2 YNNKEL come from the germline V gene (reference sequence). The CDR3 is made up of 11 amino acids. CDR3 region: CASSSLREQYF. The CDR3 nucleotides read TGTGCCAGCAGCTCCCTGAGAGAGCAGTACTTC.

In its sample, this clone was seen a few times. The V gene is TRBV3-1 (or the pseudogene TRBV3-2), the J gene TRBJ2-7; the D gene is possibly TRBD2 (5 bases). This CDR3 comprises 12 residues. Germline CDR1 is LGHDT and CDR2 is YNNKEL (reference sequence). Trimming took 2 bases from V and 7 from J, leaving 9 bases between them. This chain's CDR3 is CASSQTTGEQYF. Written as DNA, the CDR3 is TGTGCCAGCAGCCAAACCACGGGAGAGCAGTACTTC.

The J gene is TRBJ2-7, the V gene TRBV3-1 (or the pseudogene TRBV3-2); 8 nucleotides match TRBD2. With 0 bases clipped from V and 6 bases from J, the junction kept 10 bases outside the gene matches. This CDR3 spans 16 amino acids. In germline, CDR1 is LGHDT, CDR2 YNNKEL (reference sequence). The CDR3 sequence is CASSQDVGTRVGEQYF. CDR3 sequence (DNA): TGTGCCAGCAGCCAAGATGTGGGGACTAGGGTTGGCGAGCAGTACTTC.

The V gene is TRBV2, the J gene TRBJ1-3; D is undetermined. Germline V lookup: CDR1 SNHLY, CDR2 FYNNEI. V lost 11 bases to trimming and J lost 4 bases, with 18 bases between them. There are 14 residues in the CDR3. The CDR3 DNA follows: TGTGCCGTCCAAGGAGGACCTGCAGGAAACACCATATATTTT. It is translated as CAVQGGPAGNTIYF.